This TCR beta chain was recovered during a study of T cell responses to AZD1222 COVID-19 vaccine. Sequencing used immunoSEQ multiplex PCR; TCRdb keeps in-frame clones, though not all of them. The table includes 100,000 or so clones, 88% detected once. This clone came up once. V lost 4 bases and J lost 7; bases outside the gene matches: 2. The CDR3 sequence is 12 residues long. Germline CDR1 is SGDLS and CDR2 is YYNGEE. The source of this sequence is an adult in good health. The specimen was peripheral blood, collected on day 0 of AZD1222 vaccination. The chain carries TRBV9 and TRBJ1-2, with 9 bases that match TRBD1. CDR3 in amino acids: CASSRDRAGYTF. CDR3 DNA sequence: TGTGCCAGCAGCCGGGACAGGGCTGGCTACACCTTC.